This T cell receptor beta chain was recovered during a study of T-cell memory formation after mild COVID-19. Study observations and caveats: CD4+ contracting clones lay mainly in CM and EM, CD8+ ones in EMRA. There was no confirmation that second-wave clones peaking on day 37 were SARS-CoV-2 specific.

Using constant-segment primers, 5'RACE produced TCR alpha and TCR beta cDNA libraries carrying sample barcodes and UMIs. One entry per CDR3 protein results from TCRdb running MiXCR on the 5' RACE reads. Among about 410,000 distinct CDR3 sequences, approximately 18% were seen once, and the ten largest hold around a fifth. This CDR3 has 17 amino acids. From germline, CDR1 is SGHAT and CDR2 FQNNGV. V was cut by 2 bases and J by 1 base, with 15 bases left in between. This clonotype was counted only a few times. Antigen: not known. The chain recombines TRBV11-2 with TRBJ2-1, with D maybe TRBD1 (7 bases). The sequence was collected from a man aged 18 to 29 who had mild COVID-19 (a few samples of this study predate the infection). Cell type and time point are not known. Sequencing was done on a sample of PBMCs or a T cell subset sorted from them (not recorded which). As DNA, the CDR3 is TGTGCCAGCAGCTTACCCAGGGGGGTAGGGTCCTACAATGAGCAGTTCTTC. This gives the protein CASSLPRGVGSYNEQFF.